These 8 T cell receptor beta chains share one sample of origin, sequenced in a study of blood T cell repertoires in COVID-19. TCRdb's copy holds only in-frame clones and misses some; the assay was immunoSEQ multiplex PCR. Here the sample spans approximately 140,000 clones, over 75% being singletons. Sequenced input: PBMCs or T cells enriched from blood (not recorded which). The origin of the receptors is a woman in her twenties or thirties with acute COVID-19.

The chain uses TRBV11-2 and TRBJ2-7; 10 bases agree with TRBD1. Germline lookup yields CDR1 SGHAT and CDR2 FQNNGV. The CDR3 has 16 amino acids. The trim removed 6 bases at V and 5 bases at J, leaving 13 bases unmatched. CDR3 in DNA: TGTGCCAGCAGGGGAGGGATTGACAGGGGGCGCGACGAGCAGTACTTC. Amino acid sequence: CASRGGIDRGRDEQYF.

This clone has more than one count but fewer than ten. The chain has TRBV30 and TRBJ2-2; a weak D match, TRBD2 (5 bases). The CDR3 length is 14 residues. The germline V gene has CDR1 GTSNPN and CDR2 SVGIG (reference sequence). Trimming removed 0 bases from V and 6 bases from J, with 11 bases in between. CDR3 DNA sequence: TGTGCCTGGAGTGTAGATAGCGAGGCCGGGGAGCTGTTTTTT. Amino acids: CAWSVDSEAGELFF.

V gene TRBV18 combines with J gene TRBJ2-7; 7 nucleotides align to TRBD1. CDR1 KGHSH and CDR2 LQKENI come from the germline V gene. J was trimmed by 3 bases and V by 2 bases; bases with no gene match: 10. CDR3 length: 16 amino acids. This CDR3 reads CASSPSWGTEIYEQYF. The CDR3 DNA sequence: TGTGCCAGCTCACCATCTTGGGGGACAGAGATCTACGAGCAGTACTTC.

This rearrangement joins TRBV7-8 to TRBJ2-5; 7 positions match TRBD1. Germline V gene lookup returns CDR1 SGHVS and CDR2 FQNEAQ. This CDR3 region has 15 residues. Trimming took 2 bases from V and 1 from J; bases not matched to a gene: 4. CDR3 region: CASSLRGGLQETQYF. The CDR3 region has the DNA TGTGCCAGCAGCTTACGAGGGGGCCTCCAAGAGACCCAGTACTTC.

J is TRBJ2-1 and V is TRBV7-9, with TRBD2 matching over 9 bases. This CDR3 is 16 amino acids long. Germline trimming cut 1 base from V and 8 bases from J; bases unmatched to any gene: 9. From germline, CDR1 is SEHNR and CDR2 FQNEAQ (reference sequence). DNA of the CDR3: TGTGCCAGCAGCTTAGTCCTGGCGGGAGGGCCCGATGAGCAGTTCTTC. Its protein product is CASSLVLAGGPDEQFF.

V is TRBV24-1 and J is TRBJ2-3; maybe TRBD2 (6 bases). V lost 3 bases and J 2 bases, leaving 23 bases between the germline ends. There are 19 residues in the CDR3. CDR1 KGHDR and CDR2 SFDVKD come from the germline V gene. CDR3 in DNA: TGTGCCACCAGTGATCCAAGCCCGGCGGGACGTACCAACACAGATACGCAGTATTTT. Amino acids: CATSDPSPAGRTNTDTQYF.

The chain joins TRBV5-1 to TRBJ2-5; D is possibly TRBD1 (5 bases). The V end was cut by 0 bases, the J end by 4 bases, with 13 bases between. The length of the CDR3 is 15 residues. Germline CDR1 and CDR2: SGHRS and YFSETQ. This chain's CDR3 is CASSLAAGPAETQYF. The CDR3, as DNA: TGCGCCAGCAGCTTGGCGGCAGGGCCGGCAGAGACCCAGTACTTC.

This chain uses TRBV7-2 with TRBJ1-4; D is unresolved. This CDR3 is built from 12 residues. The V gene lost 9 bases and the J gene lost 7 bases, with 12 bases spanning the gap. CDR1 is SGHTA, CDR2 FQGNSA, per germline. Here the CDR3 DNA reads TGTGCCAGTACGAACCGGGGTGAAAAACTGTTTTTT. As protein: CASTNRGEKLFF.